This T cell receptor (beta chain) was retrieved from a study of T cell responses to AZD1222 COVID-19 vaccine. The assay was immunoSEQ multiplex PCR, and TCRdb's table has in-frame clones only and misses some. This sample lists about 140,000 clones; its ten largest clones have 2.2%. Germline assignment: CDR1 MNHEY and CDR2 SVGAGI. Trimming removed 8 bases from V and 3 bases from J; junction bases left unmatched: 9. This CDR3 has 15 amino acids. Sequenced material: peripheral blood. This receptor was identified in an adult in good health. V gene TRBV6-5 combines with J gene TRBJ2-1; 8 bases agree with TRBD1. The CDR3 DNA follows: TGTGCCAGCGGAAAACTCGGGACAGGCTACAATGAGCAGTTCTTC. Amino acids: CASGKLGTGYNEQFF.